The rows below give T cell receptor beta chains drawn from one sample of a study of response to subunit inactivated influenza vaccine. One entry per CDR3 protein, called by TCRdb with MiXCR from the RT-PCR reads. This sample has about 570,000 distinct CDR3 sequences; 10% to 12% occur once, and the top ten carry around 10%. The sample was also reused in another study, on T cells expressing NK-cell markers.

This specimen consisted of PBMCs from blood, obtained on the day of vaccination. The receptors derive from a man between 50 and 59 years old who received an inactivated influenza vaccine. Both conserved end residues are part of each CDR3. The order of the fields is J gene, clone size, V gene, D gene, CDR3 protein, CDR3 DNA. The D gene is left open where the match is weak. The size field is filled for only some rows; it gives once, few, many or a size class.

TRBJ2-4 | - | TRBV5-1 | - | CASSLEGFRAKNIQYF | TGCGCCAGCAGCTTGGAGGGATTTAGGGCCAAAAACATTCAGTACTTC
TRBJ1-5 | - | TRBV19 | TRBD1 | CASSPYYDRGLNQPQHF | TGTGCCAGTAGTCCCTACTACGACAGGGGGCTCAATCAGCCCCAGCATTTT
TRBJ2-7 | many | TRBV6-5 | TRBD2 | CASSYSISGSYEQYF | TGTGCCAGCAGTTACTCGATTAGCGGGAGTTACGAGCAGTACTTC
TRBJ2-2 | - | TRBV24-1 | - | CATSGSRADTGELFF | TGTGCCACCTCCGGGAGCAGGGCGGACACCGGGGAGCTGTTTTTT
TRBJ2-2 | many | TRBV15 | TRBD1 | CATSIDRADGELFF | TGTGCCACCAGCATAGACAGGGCGGACGGGGAGCTGTTTTTT
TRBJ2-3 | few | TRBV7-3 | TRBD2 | CASSSGTSNSDTQYF | TGTGCCAGCAGTAGCGGGACTAGCAACTCAGATACGCAGTATTTT
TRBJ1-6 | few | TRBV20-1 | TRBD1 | CSAPQGDRNSPLHF | TGCAGTGCTCCACAGGGGGATCGGAATTCACCCCTCCACTTT
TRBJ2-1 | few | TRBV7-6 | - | CASSLVAGGDEQFF | TGTGCCAGCAGCTTAGTAGCAGGGGGGGATGAGCAGTTCTTC
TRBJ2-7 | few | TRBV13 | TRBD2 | CASSYGTSGGYEQYF | TGTGCCAGCAGCTACGGGACTAGCGGGGGGTACGAGCAGTACTTC
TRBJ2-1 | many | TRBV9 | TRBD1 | CASSVVPGGVDEQFF | TGTGCCAGCAGCGTAGTTCCAGGGGGAGTCGATGAGCAGTTCTTC
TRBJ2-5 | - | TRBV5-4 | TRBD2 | CASSLALAGGPETETQYF | TGTGCCAGCAGCTTGGCTTTAGCGGGAGGGCCCGAAACGGAGACCCAGTACTTC
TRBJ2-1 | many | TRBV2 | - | CASRKRDSSYNEQFF | TGTGCCAGCCGGAAGAGGGATAGCTCCTACAATGAGCAGTTCTTC
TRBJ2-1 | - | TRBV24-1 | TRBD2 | CATSEPGTSGSYNEQFF | TGTGCCACCAGTGAACCAGGGACTAGCGGGAGTTACAATGAGCAGTTCTTC
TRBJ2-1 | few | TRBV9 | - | CASSHSIQSLQCYNEQFF | TGTGCCAGCAGCCATTCCATACAAAGCTTACAATGCTACAATGAGCAGTTCTTC
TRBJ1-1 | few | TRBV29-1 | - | CSVAGRFNTEAFF | TGCAGCGTTGCAGGGCGCTTTAACACTGAAGCTTTCTTT
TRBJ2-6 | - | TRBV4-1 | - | CASSQERVPGANVLTF | TGCGCCAGCAGCCAAGAAAGGGTCCCTGGGGCCAACGTCCTGACTTTC
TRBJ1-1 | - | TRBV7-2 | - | CASRRQGNTEAFF | TGTGCCAGCAGACGGCAGGGGAACACTGAAGCTTTCTTT
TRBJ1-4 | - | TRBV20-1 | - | CSARVCGFGEKLFF | TGCAGTGCTAGAGTTTGCGGGTTCGGGGAAAAACTGTTTTTT
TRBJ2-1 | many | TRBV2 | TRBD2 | CASSRGTSGGLQFF | TGTGCCAGCAGCCGCGGGACTAGCGGGGGGTTACAGTTCTTC
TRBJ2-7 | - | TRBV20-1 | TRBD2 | CSARVGGAYEQYF | TGCAGTGCTAGAGTCGGGGGGGCCTACGAGCAGTACTTC
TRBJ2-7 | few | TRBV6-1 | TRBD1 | CASSFRTGGKYEQYF | TGTGCCAGCAGCTTCCGAACAGGGGGCAAATACGAGCAGTACTTC
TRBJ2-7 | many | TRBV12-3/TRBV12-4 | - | CASTLGGGLPYEQYF | TGTGCCAGCACCTTGGGTGGGGGGCTACCCTACGAGCAGTACTTC
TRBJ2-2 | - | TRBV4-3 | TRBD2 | CASSQHFSGRGGELFF | TGCGCCAGCAGCCAGCATTTTAGCGGGAGAGGCGGGGAGCTGTTTTTT
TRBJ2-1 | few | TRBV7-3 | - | CASSLRLSGRENEQFF | TGTGCCAGCAGCTTACGGTTGAGCGGAAGGGAGAATGAGCAGTTCTTC
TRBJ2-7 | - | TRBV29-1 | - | CSVRSGYEQYF | TGCAGCGTTCGGAGCGGATACGAGCAGTACTTC
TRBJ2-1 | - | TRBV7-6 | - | CASSDRNEQFF | TGTGCCAGCAGCGACCGCAATGAGCAGTTCTTC
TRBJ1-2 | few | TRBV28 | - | CASFRTANYGYTF | TGTGCCAGCTTCCGGACTGCAAACTATGGCTACACCTTC
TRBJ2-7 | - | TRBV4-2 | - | CASSQDGRPYEQYF | TGTGCCAGCAGCCAAGATGGCAGGCCCTACGAGCAGTACTTC
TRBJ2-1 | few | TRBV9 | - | CASSVGTLAGTTANEQFF | TGTGCCAGCAGCGTAGGAACCTTGGCGGGGACAACTGCGAATGAGCAGTTCTTC
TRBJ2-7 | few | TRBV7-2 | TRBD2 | CASSPRGSGRSGYEQYF | TGTGCCAGCAGCCCCCGTGGCAGCGGGAGGAGTGGATACGAGCAGTACTTC
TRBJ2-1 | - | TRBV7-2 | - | CASSLSAGTFTEQFF | TGTGCCAGCAGCTTAAGTGCGGGAACCTTCACAGAGCAGTTCTTC
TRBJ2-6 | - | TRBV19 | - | CASSRNREPGANVLTF | TGTGCCAGTAGCCGGAACAGGGAACCTGGGGCCAACGTCCTGACTTTC
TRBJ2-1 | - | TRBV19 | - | CASSWTKLPYNEQFF | TGTGCCAGTTCGTGGACCAAGCTCCCCTACAATGAGCAGTTCTTC
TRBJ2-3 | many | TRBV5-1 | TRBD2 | CASSLTLAGASTDTQYF | TGCGCCAGCAGCTTGACTTTGGCGGGAGCGAGCACAGATACGCAGTATTTT
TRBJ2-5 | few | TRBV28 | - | CASDRGGTQYF | TGTGCCAGCGATAGGGGGGGGACCCAGTACTTC
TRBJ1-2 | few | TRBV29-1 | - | CSVERGNYGYTF | TGCAGCGTTGAAAGGGGAAACTATGGCTACACCTTC
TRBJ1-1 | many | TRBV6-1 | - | CASSPVGVNTEAFF | TGTGCCAGCAGCCCTGTTGGGGTGAACACTGAAGCTTTCTTT
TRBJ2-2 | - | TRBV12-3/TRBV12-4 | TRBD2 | CASSFQRGITGELFF | TGTGCCAGCAGTTTTCAGCGGGGCATCACCGGGGAGCTGTTTTTT
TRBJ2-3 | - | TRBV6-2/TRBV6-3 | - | CASSHSRSTDTQYF | TGTGCCAGCAGCCACTCCCGGAGCACAGATACGCAGTATTTT
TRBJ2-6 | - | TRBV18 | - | CASSLTNPGRGSSGANVLTF | TGTGCCAGCTCTCTGACTAATCCGGGACGGGGGAGCTCTGGGGCCAACGTCCTGACTTTC